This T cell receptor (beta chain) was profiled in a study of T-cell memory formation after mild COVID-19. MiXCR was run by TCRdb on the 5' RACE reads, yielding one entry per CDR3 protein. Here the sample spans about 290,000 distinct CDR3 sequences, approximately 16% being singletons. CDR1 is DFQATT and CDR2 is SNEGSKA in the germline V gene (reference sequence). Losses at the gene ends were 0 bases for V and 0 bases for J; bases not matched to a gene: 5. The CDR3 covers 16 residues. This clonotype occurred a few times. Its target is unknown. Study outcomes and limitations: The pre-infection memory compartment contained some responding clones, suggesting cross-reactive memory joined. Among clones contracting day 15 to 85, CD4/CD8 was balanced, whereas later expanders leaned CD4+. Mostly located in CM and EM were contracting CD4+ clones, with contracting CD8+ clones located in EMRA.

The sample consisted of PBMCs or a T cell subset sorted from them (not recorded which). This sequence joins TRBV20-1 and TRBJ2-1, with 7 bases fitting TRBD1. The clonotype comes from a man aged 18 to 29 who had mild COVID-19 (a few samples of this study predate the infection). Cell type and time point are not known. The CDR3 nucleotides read TGCAGTGCTAGAGACCCGGGACAGCGCTCCTACAATGAGCAGTTCTTC. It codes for CSARDPGQRSYNEQFF.